This TCR beta chain derives from a study of T cells in narcolepsy. The germline V gene encodes CDR1 SGHAT and CDR2 FQNNGV. This CDR3 comprises 15 residues. The V segment lost 1 base and the J segment 7 bases; nucleotides outside the gene matches: 4. Libraries were prepared by immunoSEQ multiplex PCR; TCRdb keeps only in-frame clonotypes and omits some of them. This table has around 34,000 clones, around 77% appearing once. The source of this sequence is a human donor in good health. Material for sequencing was memory (CD45RA-) CD4+ T cells from blood. This chain uses TRBV11-2 with TRBJ2-2; 9 bases are a match to TRBD1. CDR3: CASSLGDRDDGELFF. Written as DNA, the CDR3 is TGTGCCAGCAGCTTAGGGGACAGGGACGACGGGGAGCTGTTTTTT.